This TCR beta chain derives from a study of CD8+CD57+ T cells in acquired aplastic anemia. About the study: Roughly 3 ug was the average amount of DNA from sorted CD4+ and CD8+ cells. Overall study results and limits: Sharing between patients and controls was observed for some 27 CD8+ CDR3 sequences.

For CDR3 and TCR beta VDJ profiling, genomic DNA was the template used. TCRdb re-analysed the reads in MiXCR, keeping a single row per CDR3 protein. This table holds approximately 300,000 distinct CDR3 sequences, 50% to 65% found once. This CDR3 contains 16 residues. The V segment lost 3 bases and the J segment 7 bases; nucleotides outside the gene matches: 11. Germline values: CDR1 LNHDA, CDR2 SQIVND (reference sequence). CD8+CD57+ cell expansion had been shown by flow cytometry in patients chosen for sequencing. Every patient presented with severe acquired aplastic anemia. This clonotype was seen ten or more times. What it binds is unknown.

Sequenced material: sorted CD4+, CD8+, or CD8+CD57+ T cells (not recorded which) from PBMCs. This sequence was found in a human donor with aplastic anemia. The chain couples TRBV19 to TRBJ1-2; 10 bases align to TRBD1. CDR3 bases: TGTGCCAGTAGTATGGGCTACGACAGGGGGCTTTCTGGCTACACCTTC. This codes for CASSMGYDRGLSGYTF.